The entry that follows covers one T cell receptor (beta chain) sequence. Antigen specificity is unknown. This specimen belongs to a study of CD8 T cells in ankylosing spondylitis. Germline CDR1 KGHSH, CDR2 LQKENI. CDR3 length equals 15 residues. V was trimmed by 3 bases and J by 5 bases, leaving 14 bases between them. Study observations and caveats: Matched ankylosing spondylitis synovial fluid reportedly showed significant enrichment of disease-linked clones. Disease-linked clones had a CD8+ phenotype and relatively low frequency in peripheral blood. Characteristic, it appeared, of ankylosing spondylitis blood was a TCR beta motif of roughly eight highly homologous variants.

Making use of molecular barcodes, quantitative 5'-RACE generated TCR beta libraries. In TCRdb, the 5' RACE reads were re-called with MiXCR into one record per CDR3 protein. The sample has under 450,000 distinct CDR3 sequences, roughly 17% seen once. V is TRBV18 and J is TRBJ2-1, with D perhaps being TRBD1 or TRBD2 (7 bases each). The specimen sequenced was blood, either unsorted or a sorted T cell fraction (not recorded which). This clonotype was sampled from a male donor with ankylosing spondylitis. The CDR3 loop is CASSPGGTDNNEQFF. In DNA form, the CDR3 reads TGTGCCAGCTCACCGGGGGGGACAGATAACAATGAGCAGTTCTTC. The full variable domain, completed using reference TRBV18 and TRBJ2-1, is NAGVMQNPRHLVRRRGQEARLRCSPMKGHSHVYWYRQLPEEGLKFMVYLQKENIIDESGMPKERFSAEFPKEGPSILRIQQVVRGDSAAYFCASSPGGTDNNEQFFGPGTRLTVL.